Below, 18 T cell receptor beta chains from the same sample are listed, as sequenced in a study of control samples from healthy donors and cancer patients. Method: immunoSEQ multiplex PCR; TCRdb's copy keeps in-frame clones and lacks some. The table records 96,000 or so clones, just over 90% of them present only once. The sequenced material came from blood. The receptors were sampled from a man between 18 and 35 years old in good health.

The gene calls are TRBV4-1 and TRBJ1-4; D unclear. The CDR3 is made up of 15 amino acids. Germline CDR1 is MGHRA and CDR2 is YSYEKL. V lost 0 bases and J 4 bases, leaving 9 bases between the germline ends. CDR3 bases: TGCGCCAGCAGCCAAGACGGGGATGATAATGAAAAACTGTTTTTT. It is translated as CASSQDGDDNEKLFF.

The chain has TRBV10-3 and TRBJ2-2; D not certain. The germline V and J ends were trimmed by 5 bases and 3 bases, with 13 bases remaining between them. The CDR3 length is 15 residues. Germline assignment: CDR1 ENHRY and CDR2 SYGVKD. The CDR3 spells CAISSATPDTGELFF. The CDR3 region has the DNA TGTGCCATCAGTTCGGCCACCCCGGACACCGGGGAGCTGTTTTTT.

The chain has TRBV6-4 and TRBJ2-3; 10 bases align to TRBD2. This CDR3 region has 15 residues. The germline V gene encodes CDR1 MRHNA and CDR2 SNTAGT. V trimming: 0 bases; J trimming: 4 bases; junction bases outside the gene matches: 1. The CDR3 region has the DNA TGTGCCAGCAGTGACTCAGCGGGAGGGCCAGATACGCAGTATTTT. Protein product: CASSDSAGGPDTQYF.

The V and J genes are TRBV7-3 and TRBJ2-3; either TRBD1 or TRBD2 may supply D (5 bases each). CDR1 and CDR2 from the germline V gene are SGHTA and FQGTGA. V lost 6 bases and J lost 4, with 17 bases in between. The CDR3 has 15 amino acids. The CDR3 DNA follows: TGTGCCAGCAGTCCATTGGGGGAGAGCGCAGATACGCAGTATTTT. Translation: CASSPLGESADTQYF.

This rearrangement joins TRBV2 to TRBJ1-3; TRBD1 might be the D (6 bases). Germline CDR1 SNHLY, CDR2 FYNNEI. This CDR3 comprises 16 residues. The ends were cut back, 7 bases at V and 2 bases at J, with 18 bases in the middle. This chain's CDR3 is CASTSPGGLTGNTIYF. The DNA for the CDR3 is TGTGCCAGCACCTCGCCTGGGGGCCTTACTGGAAACACCATATATTTT.

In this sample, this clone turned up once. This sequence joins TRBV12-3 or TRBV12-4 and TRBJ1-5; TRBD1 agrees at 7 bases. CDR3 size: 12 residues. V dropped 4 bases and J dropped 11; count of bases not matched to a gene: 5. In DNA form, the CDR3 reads TGTGCCAGCAGTTCCGGGACAGCGTCCCAGCATTTT. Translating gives CASSSGTASQHF.

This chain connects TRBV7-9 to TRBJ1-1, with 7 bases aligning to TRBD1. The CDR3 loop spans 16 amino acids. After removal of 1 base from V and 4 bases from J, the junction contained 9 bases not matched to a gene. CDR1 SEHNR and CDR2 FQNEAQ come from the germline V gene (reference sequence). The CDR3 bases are TGTGCCAGCAGCTTAGATGACAGGGTAGTTGGCACTGAAGCTTTCTTT. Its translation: CASSLDDRVVGTEAFF. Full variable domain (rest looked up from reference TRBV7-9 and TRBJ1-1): DTGVSQNPRHKITKRGQNVTFRCDPISEHNRLYWYRQTLGQGPEFLTYFQNEAQLEKSRLLSDRFSAERPKGSFSTLEIQRTEQGDSAMYLCASSLDDRVVGTEAFFGQGTRLTVV.

The CDR3 loop reads CASSPRQGSTDTQYF. Here the CDR3 DNA reads TGTGCCAGCAGCCCGAGACAGGGGAGCACAGATACGCAGTATTTT. This rearrangement joins TRBV9 to TRBJ2-3; 8 bases align to TRBD1. The CDR3 length is 15 residues. Per germline, CDR1 SGDLS and CDR2 YYNGEE. Trimming took 4 bases from V and 0 from J; bases not matched to a gene: 4.

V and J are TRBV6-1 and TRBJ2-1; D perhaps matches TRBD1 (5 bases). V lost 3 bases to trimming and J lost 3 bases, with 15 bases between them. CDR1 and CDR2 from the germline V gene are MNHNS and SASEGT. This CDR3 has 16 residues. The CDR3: CASSDDLAGYYNEQFF. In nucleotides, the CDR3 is TGTGCCAGCAGTGATGATTTGGCAGGGTACTACAATGAGCAGTTCTTC.

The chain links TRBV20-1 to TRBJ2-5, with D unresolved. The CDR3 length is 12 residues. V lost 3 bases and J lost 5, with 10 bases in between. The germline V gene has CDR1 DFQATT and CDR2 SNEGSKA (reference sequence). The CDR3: CSASSPGETQYF. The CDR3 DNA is TGCAGTGCTAGTAGTCCCGGGGAGACCCAGTACTTC.

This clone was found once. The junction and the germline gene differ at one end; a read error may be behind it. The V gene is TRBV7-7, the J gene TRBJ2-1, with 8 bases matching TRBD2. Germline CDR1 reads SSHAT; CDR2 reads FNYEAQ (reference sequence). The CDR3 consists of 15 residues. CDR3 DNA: TGTGCTAGCAGCTTATTAGCGGGGAATTACAATGAGCAGTTCTTC. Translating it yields CASSLLAGNYNEQFF.

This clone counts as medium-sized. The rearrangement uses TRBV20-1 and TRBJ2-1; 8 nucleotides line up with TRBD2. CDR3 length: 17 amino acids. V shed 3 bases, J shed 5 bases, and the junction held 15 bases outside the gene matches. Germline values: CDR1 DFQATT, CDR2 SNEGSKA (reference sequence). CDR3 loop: CSASSPSGRAVDNEQFF. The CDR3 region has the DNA TGCAGTGCTAGTTCCCCCTCCGGGAGGGCCGTCGACAATGAGCAGTTCTTC.

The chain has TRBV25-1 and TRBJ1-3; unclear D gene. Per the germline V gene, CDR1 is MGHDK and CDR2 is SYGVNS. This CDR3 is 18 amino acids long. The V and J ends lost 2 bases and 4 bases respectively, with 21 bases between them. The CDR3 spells CASSETPGEKISGNTIYF. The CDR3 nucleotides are TGTGCCAGCAGTGAAACCCCAGGCGAAAAAATATCCGGAAACACCATATATTTT.

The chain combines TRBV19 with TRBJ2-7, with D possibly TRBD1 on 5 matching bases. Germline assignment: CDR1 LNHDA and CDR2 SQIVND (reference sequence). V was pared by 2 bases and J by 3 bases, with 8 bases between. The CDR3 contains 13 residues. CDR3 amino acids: CASSISTGYEQYF. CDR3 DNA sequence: TGTGCCAGTAGTATAAGTACAGGCTACGAGCAGTACTTC.

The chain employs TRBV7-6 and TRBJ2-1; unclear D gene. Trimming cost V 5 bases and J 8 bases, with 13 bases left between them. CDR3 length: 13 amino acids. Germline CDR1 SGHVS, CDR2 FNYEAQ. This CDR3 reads CASSPSAWDEQFF. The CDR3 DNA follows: TGTGCCAGCAGCCCAAGTGCGTGGGATGAGCAGTTCTTC.

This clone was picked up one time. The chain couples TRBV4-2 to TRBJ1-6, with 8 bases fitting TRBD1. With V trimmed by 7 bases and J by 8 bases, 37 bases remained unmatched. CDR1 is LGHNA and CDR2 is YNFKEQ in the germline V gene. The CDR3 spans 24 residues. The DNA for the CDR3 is TGTGCCAGCACTCTGCTCCCAGGGACAGGTGCTTGGGGGTTTGGGTCCCCCAGGGATTCACCCCTCCACTTT. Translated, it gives CASTLLPGTGAWGFGSPRDSPLHF.

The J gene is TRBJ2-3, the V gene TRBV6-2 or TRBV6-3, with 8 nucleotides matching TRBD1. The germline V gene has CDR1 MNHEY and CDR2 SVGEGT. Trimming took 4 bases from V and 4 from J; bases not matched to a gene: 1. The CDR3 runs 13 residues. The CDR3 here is CASSWGQADTQYF. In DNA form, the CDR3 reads TGTGCCAGCAGTTGGGGACAGGCAGATACGCAGTATTTT.

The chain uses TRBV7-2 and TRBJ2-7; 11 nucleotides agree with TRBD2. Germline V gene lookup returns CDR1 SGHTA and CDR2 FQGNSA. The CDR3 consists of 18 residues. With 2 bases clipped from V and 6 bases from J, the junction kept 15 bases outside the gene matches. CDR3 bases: TGTGCCAGCAGCTTACCCAATACGACTAGCGGGATTACGTTCGAGCAGTACTTC. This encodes CASSLPNTTSGITFEQYF.